The sequence of this TCR beta chain was determined in a study of blood T cell repertoires in COVID-19. Across the study: Sources were T cells, B-cell-depleted T cells, or PBMCs; the material itself was cDNA or gDNA.

V was pared by 5 bases and J by 3 bases, with 3 bases of the junction left unmatched. Germline CDR1 reads KGHDR; CDR2 reads SFDVKD. This CDR3 is 15 amino acids long. Clones were sequenced by immunoSEQ multiplex PCR, and TCRdb holds only the in-frame ones, with some missing. The sample consists of about 90,000 clones, more than 80% of them appearing once. The receptor comes from a human donor in a cohort sampled during active COVID-19. The chain uses TRBV24-1 and TRBJ2-2, with TRBD1 matching 9 bases. Sequenced input: peripheral blood. CDR3 in amino acids: CATSADRGDTGELFF. CDR3 nucleotides: TGTGCCACCAGTGCCGACAGGGGGGACACCGGGGAGCTGTTTTTT.